Presented here are 9 T cell receptor beta chains from one specimen sequenced in a study of cytomegalovirus exposure and HLA in healthy donors. PCR involved 60 Vbeta and 13 Jbeta primers. Method: immunoSEQ multiplex PCR; TCRdb's copy keeps in-frame clones and lacks some. The table lists 140,000 to 150,000 clones, around 84% of them singletons. Sequencing input: PBMCs. The receptors originated from a man aged 40-55 years in good health and CMV-seropositive.

This clone was detected once. The rearrangement joins TRBV30 to TRBJ2-1; D gene unclear. The germline gives CDR1 GTSNPN, CDR2 SVGIG (reference sequence). The germline V and J ends were trimmed by 2 bases and 10 bases, with 12 bases remaining between them. The CDR3 extends over 12 amino acids. CDR3 sequence reads: CAWSLGSREQFF. CDR3 sequence (DNA): TGTGCCTGGAGTTTAGGTAGCCGGGAGCAGTTCTTC. The full variable domain, rest sourced from reference TRBV30 and TRBJ2-1, is SQTIHQWPATLVQPVGSPLSLECTVEGTSNPNLYWYRQAAGRGLQLLFYSVGIGQISSEVPQNLSASRPQDRQFILSSKKLLLSDSGFYLCAWSLGSREQFFGPGTRLTVL.

The chain links TRBV6-5 to TRBJ1-2, with 7 positions matching TRBD1. CDR3 length: 12 amino acids. Trimming cost V 5 bases and J 7 bases; bases outside gene matches: 4. Germline V lookup: CDR1 MNHEY, CDR2 SVGAGI. CDR3 DNA: TGTGCCAGCAGTAACGACAGGGTTGGCTACACCTTC. This codes for CASSNDRVGYTF.

The J gene is TRBJ2-1, the V gene TRBV2, with D possibly being TRBD2 (6 bases). CDR3 length: 13 amino acids. Trimming took off 5 bases at V and 4 bases at J, with 9 bases between the two ends. Germline V lookup: CDR1 SNHLY, CDR2 FYNNEI. CDR3 region: CASSRDSYNEQFF. CDR3 DNA: TGTGCCAGCAGTCGGGACTCATACAATGAGCAGTTCTTC.

This clone has more than one count but fewer than ten. The V gene is TRBV30, the J gene TRBJ1-3; D gene ambiguous. Germline V CDR1 and CDR2: GTSNPN, SVGIG (reference sequence). Trimming took 0 bases from V and 4 from J, leaving 10 bases between them. This CDR3 spans 14 amino acids. In DNA form, the CDR3 reads TGTGCCTGGAGTGTAGGAGGGCCCGGAAACACCATATATTTT. Translated, it gives CAWSVGGPGNTIYF.

The chain carries TRBV25-1 and TRBJ1-2; 10 bases map to TRBD1. V dropped 6 bases and J dropped 8; count of bases not matched to a gene: 9. The CDR3 extends over 14 amino acids. The germline V gene has CDR1 MGHDK and CDR2 SYGVNS. Here the CDR3 reads CASSARGTGDGYTF. CDR3 coding DNA: TGTGCCAGCAGCGCTCGGGGGACAGGGGACGGCTACACCTTC.

The chain employs TRBV6-5 and TRBJ2-1; unclear D gene. The V gene lost 2 bases and the J gene lost 8 bases, with 13 bases spanning the gap. CDR1 and CDR2 (germline): MNHEY, SVGAGI. This CDR3 has 14 amino acids. In nucleotides, the CDR3 is TGTGCCAGCAGTTACCGTCTATTTGTGGATGAGCAGTTCTTC. This translates into CASSYRLFVDEQFF.

In the case of this clone: Other DNA sequences of this sample code for an identical CDR3. The chain has TRBV12-5 and TRBJ2-7, with D possibly matching TRBD2 (6 bases). The V gene's germline CDR1 is LGHNT and CDR2 FRNRAP. The CDR3 totals 14 residues. V was pared by 7 bases and J by 4 bases, with 17 bases between. Here the CDR3 DNA reads TGTGCTAGTGCTTTAGCGGAGAGCTCTTACGAGCAGTACTTC. Amino acid sequence: CASALAESSYEQYF.

The chain employs TRBV6-5 and TRBJ2-7, with TRBD2 as a possible D gene (6 bases). V lost 0 bases, J lost 2 bases, and 8 bases lay in between. CDR3 length: 14 residues. Germline loops: CDR1 MNHEY, CDR2 SVGAGI. CDR3 protein: CASSYSAGTYEQYF. The CDR3 DNA follows: TGTGCCAGCAGTTACTCTGCGGGAACCTACGAGCAGTACTTC.

The V and J genes are TRBV28 and TRBJ1-4, with D possibly TRBD1 on 6 matching bases. The CDR3 spans 14 residues. Trimming pared 3 bases from V and 7 bases from J, leaving 12 bases between. The germline gives CDR1 MDHEN, CDR2 SYDVKM. The CDR3 protein is CASSFTQGTEKLFF. Here the CDR3 DNA reads TGTGCCAGCAGTTTTACACAGGGAACTGAAAAACTGTTTTTT. The entire variable domain, with the rest obtained from reference TRBV28 and TRBJ1-4, is as follows: DVKVTQSSRYLVKRTGEKVFLECVQDMDHENMFWYRQDPGLGLRLIYFSYDVKMKEKGDIPEGYSVSREKKERFSLILESASTNQTSMYLCASSFTQGTEKLFFGSGTQLSVL.